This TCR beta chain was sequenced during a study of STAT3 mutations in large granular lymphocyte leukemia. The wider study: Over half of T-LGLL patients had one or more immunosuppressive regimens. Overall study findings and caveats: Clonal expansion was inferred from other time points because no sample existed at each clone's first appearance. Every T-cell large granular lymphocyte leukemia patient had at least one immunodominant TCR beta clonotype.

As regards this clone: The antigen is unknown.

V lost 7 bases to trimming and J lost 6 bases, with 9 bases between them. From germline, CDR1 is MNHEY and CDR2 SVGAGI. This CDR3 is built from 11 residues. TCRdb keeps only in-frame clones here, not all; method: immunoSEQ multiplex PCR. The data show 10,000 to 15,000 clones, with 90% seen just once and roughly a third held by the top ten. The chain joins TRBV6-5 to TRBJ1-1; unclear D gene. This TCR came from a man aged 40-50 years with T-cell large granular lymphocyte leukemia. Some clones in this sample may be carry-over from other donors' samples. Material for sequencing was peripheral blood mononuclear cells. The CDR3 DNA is TGTGCCAGCAAGGCACCATCTGAAGCTTTCTTT. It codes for CASKAPSEAFF.